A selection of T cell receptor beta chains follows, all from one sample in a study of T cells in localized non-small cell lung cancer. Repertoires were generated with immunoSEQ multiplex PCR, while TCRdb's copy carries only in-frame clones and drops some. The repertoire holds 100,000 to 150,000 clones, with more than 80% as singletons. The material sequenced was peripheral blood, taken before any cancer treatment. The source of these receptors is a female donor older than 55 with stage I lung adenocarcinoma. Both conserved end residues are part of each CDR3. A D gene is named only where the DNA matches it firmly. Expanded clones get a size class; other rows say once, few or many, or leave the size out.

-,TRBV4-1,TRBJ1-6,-,TGCGCCAGCAGCCCGTTGGAGGCCCAGGGGTCACCCCTCCACTTT,CASSPLEAQGSPLHF
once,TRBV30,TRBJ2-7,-,TGTGCCTGGACGAGAGGATCCTACGAGCAGTACTTC,CAWTRGSYEQYF
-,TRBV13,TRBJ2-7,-,TGTGCCAGCAGCTACCGGGACATCCTCTACGAGCAGTACTTC,CASSYRDILYEQYF
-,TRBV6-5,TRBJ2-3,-,TGTGCCAGCAGTTACTCTAGCGGACCTAGCACAGATACGCAGTATTTT,CASSYSSGPSTDTQYF
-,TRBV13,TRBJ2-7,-,TGTGCCAGCAGCTGGATTGGGACCTACTACGAGCAGTACTTC,CASSWIGTYYEQYF
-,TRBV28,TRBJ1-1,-,TGTGCCAGCAGTTCGGGCCGTTCGGGATGGGCCACTGAAGCTTTCTTT,CASSSGRSGWATEAFF
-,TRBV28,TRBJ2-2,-,TGTGCCAGCAGTTTTCGGTCACACACCGGGGAGCTGTTTTTT,CASSFRSHTGELFF
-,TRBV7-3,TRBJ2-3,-,TGTGCCAGCAGCTTAAGGGGCATCACAGATACGCAGTATTTT,CASSLRGITDTQYF
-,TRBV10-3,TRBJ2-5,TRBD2,TGTGCCATCAGTGTGGGCGGGGGGCAAGAGACCCAGTACTTC,CAISVGGGQETQYF
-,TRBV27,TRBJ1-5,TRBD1,TGTGCCAGCAGTTTAAGGGGGCGGGAGACACCCCAGCATTTT,CASSLRGRETPQHF
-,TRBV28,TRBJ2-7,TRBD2,TGTGCCAGCAGTTCCCTAGCGGGGGCGACCTCCTACGAGCAGTACTTC,CASSSLAGATSYEQYF
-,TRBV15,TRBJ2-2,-,TGTGCCACCAGCCTTACAGGGCACGGGGAGCTGTTTTTT,CATSLTGHGELFF
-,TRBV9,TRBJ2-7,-,TGTGCCAGCAGCGCCCCATCCGACAGGGGAGGGGAGCAGTACTTC,CASSAPSDRGGEQYF
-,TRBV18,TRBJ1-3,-,TGTGCCAGCTCACCGGACGGGTTAGATGGAAACACCATATATTTT,CASSPDGLDGNTIYF
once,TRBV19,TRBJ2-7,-,TGTGCCAGTAGTATGGGCAGGGAGAAAGACGAGCAGTACTTC,CASSMGREKDEQYF
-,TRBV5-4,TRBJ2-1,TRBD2,TGTGCCAGCAGCTTGGGAGGCGGGGGGGGCTACAATGAGCAGTTCTTC,CASSLGGGGGYNEQFF
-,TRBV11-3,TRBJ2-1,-,TGTGCCAGCAGCTTAGAAATCTCGGGCGAGCAGTTCTTC,CASSLEISGEQFF
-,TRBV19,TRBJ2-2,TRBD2,TGTGCCAGTAGCGGACTAGCGGCCGCGAACACCGGGGAGCTGTTTTTT,CASSGLAAANTGELFF
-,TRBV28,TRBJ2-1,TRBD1,TGTGCTGGTGGGGACAGGGGGCGCACCGGTGAGCAGTTCTTC,CAGGDRGRTGEQFF
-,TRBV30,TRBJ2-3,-,TGTGCCTGGGAAGGAGGCACAGATACGCAGTATTTT,CAWEGGTDTQYF
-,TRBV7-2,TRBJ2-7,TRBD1,TGTGCCAGCAGACCGACAGGGGGCTACGAGCAGTACTTC,CASRPTGGYEQYF
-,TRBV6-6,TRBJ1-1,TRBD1,TGTGCCAGCAGTTTCGACAGGGCTACTGAAGCTTTCTTT,CASSFDRATEAFF
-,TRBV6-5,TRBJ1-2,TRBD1,TGTGCCAGCAAACCCCGCGGCCAGGGGGCTTCTGGCTACACCTTC,CASKPRGQGASGYTF
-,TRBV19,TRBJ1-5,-,TGTGCCAGTAGTGACAGGTATGGTCAGCCCCAGCATTTT,CASSDRYGQPQHF
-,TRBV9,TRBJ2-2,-,TGTGCCAGCAGTGCGGACAGGAACACCGGGGAGCTGTTTTTT,CASSADRNTGELFF
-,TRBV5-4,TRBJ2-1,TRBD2,TGTGCCAGCAGCTTGGGGACTAGCGGATACAATGAGCAGTTCTTC,CASSLGTSGYNEQFF
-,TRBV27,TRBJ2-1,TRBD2,TGTGCCAGCAGTTTAGACGGGAGGACCCTTATTCCGTTGGAGCAGTTCTTC,CASSLDGRTLIPLEQFF
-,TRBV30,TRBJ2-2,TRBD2,TGTGCCTGGAGTGTGACTAGCGGGCCGAGACGAACAAGCGGGGAGCTGTTTTTT,CAWSVTSGPRRTSGELFF
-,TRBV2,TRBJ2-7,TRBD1,TGTGCCAGCAGACCCGGGACAGGAGCCTACGAGCAGTACTTC,CASRPGTGAYEQYF
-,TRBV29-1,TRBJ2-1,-,TGCAGCGTTGCTCACAATGAGCAGTTCTTC,CSVAHNEQFF
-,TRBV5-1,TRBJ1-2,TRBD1,TGCGCCAGCAGCACCGCGGAGGGACAGGCTACCGAGTTC,CASSTAEGQATEF
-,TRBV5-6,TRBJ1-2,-,TGTGCCAGCAGCTTGGGGGCGACACTCCGAAACTATGGCTACACCTTC,CASSLGATLRNYGYTF
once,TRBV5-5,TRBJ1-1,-,TGTGCCAGCAGCTTGGTTCGCAGGGGAAATTATAATGAAGCTTTCTTT,CASSLVRRGNYNEAFF
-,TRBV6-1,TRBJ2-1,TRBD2,TGTGCCAGCAGTGAACCGGGACTAGCATATGAGCAGTTCTTC,CASSEPGLAYEQFF
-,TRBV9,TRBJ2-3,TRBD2,TGTGCCAGCAGCGTAGGCCGGGCCACGGGGGGGAGAGATACGCAGTATTTT,CASSVGRATGGRDTQYF
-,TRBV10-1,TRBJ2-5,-,TGCGCCAGCAGTGGAGCGGGAGAGACCCAGTACTTC,CASSGAGETQYF
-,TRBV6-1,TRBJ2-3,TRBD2,TGTGCCAGCAGTGACGGCGGACTAGGAAGGATAGATACGCAGTATTTT,CASSDGGLGRIDTQYF
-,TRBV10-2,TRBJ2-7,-,TGCGCCAGCAGTGAAAGTCGGAGCTCCTACGAGCAGTACTTC,CASSESRSSYEQYF
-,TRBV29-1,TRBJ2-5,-,TGCAGCGTTGGACCTGGCGGAGAGACCCAGTACTTC,CSVGPGGETQYF
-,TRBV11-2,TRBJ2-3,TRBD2,TGTGCCAGCAGCTTAAGGGCCAGCGGGGTTAACACAGATACGCAGTATTTT,CASSLRASGVNTDTQYF
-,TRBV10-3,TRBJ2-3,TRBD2,TGTGCCATCAGTGAGATCGATGTAAAACTGACTAGCGGTACCACCACAGATACGCAGTATTTT,CAISEIDVKLTSGTTTDTQYF
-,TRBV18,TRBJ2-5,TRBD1,TGTGCCAGCTCACCGGGACAGGGTGGGAAGACCCAGTACTTC,CASSPGQGGKTQYF
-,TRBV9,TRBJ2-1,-,TGTGCCAGCAGCCCCCTAGAGTACAATGAGCAGTTCTTC,CASSPLEYNEQFF
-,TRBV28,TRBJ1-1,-,TGTGCCAGCAGTCTGCAAGAATTCGAAGCTTTCTTT,CASSLQEFEAFF
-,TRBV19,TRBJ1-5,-,TGTGCCAGTAGCTACAGTGATAGCAATCAGCCCCAGCATTTT,CASSYSDSNQPQHF
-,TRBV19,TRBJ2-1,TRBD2,TGTGCCAGTAGTGACGGGAGGCGATCAGATTACAATGAGCAGTTCTTC,CASSDGRRSDYNEQFF
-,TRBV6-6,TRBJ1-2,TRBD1,TGTGCCAGCAGTTACCCTCGACAGGGATCCTATGGCTACACCTTC,CASSYPRQGSYGYTF
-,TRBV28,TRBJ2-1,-,TGTGCCAGCACCTCCCCAACGGGCAGGGGACTACACAATGAGCAGTTCTTC,CASTSPTGRGLHNEQFF
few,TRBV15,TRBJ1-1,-,TGTGCCACCAGCAGAACCTTGGGGGGCACTGAAGCTTTCTTT,CATSRTLGGTEAFF